The following is a T cell receptor (beta chain) sequence with its context. Unique molecular identifiers were attached to individual cDNA molecules during library preparation. Via MiXCR, TCRdb re-called the RACE reads, giving one row per CDR3 protein. The sample consists of about 190,000 distinct CDR3 sequences, more than 20% of them appearing once. V was pared by 5 bases and J by 6 bases, with 14 bases between. The CDR3 sequence is 13 residues long. The germline V gene encodes CDR1 MNHEY and CDR2 SVGAGI. This sample's time point: patch test 3, about 24 weeks after DPC sensitization. The treatment denotes: therapeutic diphenylcyclopropenone sensitization with weekly scalp DPC. Blood draws came first, before each patch test. Sample donors consisted of patients with alopecia, aged 18 to 70 years, who were suitable for DPC. This sample is part of a study of human T cells and chemical hapten exposure. Study in general: Small pooled library volume differences mainly caused per-sample TCR yield variation.

J is TRBJ2-7 and V is TRBV6-5; D uncertain. This TCR was sampled from a woman aged 35 to 49 with alopecia areata. Some clones in this sample may be carry-over from other donors' samples. The sample in question was whole blood, obtained in connection with sensitization to the hapten diphenylcyclopropenone (DPC). The CDR3 spells CASSMDAQAEQYF. The CDR3 nucleotides are TGTGCCAGCAGTATGGACGCGCAAGCCGAGCAGTACTTC.